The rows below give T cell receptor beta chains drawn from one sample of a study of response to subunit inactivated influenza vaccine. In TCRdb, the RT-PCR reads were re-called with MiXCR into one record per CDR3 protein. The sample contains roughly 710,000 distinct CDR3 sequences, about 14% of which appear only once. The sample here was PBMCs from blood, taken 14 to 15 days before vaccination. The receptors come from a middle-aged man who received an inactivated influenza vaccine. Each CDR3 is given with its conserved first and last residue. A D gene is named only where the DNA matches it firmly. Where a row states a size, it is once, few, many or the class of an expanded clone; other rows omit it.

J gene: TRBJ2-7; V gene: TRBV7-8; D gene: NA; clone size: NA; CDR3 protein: CASSLDGQTHYEQYF; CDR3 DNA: TGTGCCAGCAGCTTAGATGGACAGACTCACTACGAGCAGTACTTC
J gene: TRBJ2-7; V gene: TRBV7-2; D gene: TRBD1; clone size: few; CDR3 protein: CASSLVSGTETYEQYF; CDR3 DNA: TGTGCCAGCAGCTTAGTTTCCGGGACAGAAACCTACGAGCAGTACTTC
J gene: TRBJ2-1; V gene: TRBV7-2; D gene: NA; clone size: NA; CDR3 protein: CASSLATGVYRSYNEQFF; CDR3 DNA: TGTGCCAGCAGCTTAGCAACGGGTGTCTACAGAAGTTACAATGAGCAGTTCTTC
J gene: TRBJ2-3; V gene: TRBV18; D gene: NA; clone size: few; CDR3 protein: CASSRNRADTQYF; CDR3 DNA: TGTGCCAGCTCCCGCAACAGGGCCGATACGCAGTATTTT
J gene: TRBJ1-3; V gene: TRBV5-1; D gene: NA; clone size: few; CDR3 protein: CASSSLQGSKGNTIYF; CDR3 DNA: TGCGCCAGCAGCTCCCTGCAGGGATCGAAAGGAAACACCATATATTTT
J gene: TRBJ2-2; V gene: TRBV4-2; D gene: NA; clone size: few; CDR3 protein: CASSQEHRRPGELFF; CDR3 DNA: TGTGCCAGCAGCCAAGAACACAGGAGGCCCGGGGAGCTGTTTTTT
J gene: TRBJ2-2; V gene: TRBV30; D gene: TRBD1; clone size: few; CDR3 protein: CAWSFGQALFTGELFF; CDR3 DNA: TGTGCCTGGAGTTTTGGACAGGCGCTGTTCACCGGGGAGCTGTTTTTT
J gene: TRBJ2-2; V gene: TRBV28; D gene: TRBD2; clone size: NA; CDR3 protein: CASSFSSGGARTGELFF; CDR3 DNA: TGTGCCAGCAGTTTCTCCAGCGGGGGGGCTCGGACCGGGGAGCTGTTTTTT
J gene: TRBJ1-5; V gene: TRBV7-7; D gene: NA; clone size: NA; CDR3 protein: CASSLTGTVSNQPQHF; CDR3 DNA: TGTGCTAGCAGCTTAACCGGGACGGTCAGCAATCAGCCCCAGCATTTT
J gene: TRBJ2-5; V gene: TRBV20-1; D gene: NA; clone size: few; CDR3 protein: CSATRQARYQETQYF; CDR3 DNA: TGCAGTGCCACTAGACAGGCGCGGTACCAAGAGACCCAGTACTTC
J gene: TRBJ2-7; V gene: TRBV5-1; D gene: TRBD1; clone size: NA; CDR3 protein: CASSPGQGATYEQYF; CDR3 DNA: TGCGCCAGCAGCCCTGGACAGGGGGCAACCTACGAGCAGTACTTC
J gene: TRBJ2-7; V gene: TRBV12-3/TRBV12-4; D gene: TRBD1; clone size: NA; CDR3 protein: CASSIGQGNSYEQYF; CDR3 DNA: TGTGCCAGCAGCATAGGACAGGGTAACTCCTACGAGCAGTACTTC
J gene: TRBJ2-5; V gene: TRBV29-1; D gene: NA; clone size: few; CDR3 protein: CSAGGYQETQYF; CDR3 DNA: TGCAGCGCTGGGGGATACCAAGAGACCCAGTACTTC
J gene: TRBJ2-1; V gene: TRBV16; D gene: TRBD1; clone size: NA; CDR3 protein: CASSKGQGSYNEQFF; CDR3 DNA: TGTGCCAGCAGCAAGGGACAGGGCTCCTACAATGAGCAGTTCTTC
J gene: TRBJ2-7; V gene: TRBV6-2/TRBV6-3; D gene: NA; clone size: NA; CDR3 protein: CASSSTGGFDEQYF; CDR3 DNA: TGTGCCAGCAGTAGCACGGGGGGCTTCGACGAGCAGTACTTC
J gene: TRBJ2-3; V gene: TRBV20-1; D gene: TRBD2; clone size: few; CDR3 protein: CSAGRGGRTDTQYF; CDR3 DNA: TGCAGTGCTGGGCGGGGGGGCCGCACAGATACGCAGTATTTT
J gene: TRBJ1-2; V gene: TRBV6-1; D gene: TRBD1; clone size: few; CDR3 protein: CASDQGVANYGYTF; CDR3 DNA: TGTGCCAGCGATCAGGGGGTCGCTAACTATGGCTACACCTTC
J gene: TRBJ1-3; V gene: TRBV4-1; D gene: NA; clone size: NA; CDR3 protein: CASSQGLEWGSGNTIYF; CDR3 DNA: TGCGCCAGCAGCCAAGGCCTTGAGTGGGGCTCTGGAAACACCATATATTTT
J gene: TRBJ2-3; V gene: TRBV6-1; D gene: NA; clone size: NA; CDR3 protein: CASSEREGTDTQYF; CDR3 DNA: TGTGCCAGCAGTGAAAGGGAGGGCACAGATACGCAGTATTTT
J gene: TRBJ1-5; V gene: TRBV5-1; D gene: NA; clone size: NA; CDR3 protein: CASSLGDRIDQPQHF; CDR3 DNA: TGCGCCAGCAGCTTGGGAGACAGGATCGATCAGCCCCAGCATTTT
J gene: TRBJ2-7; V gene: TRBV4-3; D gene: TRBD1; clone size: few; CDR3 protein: CASSHWTGSSYEQYF; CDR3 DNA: TGCGCCAGCAGCCACTGGACAGGGTCATCCTACGAGCAGTACTTC
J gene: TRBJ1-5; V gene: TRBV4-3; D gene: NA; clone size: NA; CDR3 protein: CASSQAVGQPQHF; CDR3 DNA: TGCGCCAGCAGCCAAGCAGTGGGTCAGCCCCAGCATTTT
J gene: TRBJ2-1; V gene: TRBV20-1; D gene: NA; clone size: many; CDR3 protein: CSARDIYSSYNEQFF; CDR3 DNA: TGCAGTGCTAGAGACATATATAGCTCCTACAATGAGCAGTTCTTC
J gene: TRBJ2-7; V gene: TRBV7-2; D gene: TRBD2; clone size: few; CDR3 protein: CASSLAPWEGWEQYF; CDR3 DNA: TGTGCCAGCAGCTTAGCGCCGTGGGAGGGCTGGGAGCAGTACTTC
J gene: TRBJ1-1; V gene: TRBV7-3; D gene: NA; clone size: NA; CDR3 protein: CDSRSTWTVNTEAFF; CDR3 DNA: TGTGACAGCAGGTCGACTTGGACAGTTAACACTGAAGCTTTCTTT
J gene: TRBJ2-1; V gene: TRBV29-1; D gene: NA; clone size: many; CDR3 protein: CSVVISDGNEQFF; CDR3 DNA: TGCAGCGTTGTGATTAGCGACGGCAATGAGCAGTTCTTC
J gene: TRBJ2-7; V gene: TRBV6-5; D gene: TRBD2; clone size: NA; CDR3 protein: CASSYSGGSGGNEQYF; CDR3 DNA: TGTGCCAGCAGTTACTCGGGGGGTTCGGGGGGAAACGAGCAGTACTTC
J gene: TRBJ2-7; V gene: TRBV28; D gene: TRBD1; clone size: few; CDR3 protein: CASSSTGTGGYEQYF; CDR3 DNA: TGTGCCAGCAGTTCCACCGGGACAGGGGGATACGAGCAGTACTTC
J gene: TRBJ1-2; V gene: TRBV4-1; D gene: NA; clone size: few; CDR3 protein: CAREKANYGYTF; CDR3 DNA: TGCGCCAGAGAGAAGGCTAACTATGGCTACACCTTC
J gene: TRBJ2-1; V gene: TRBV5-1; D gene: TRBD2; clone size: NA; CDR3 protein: CASSLFGTSGGALYNEQFF; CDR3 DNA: TGCGCCAGCAGCTTATTCGGGACTAGCGGGGGAGCCCTCTACAATGAGCAGTTCTTC
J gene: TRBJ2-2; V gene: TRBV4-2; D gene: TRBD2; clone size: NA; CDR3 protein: CASSHAGGGYTGELFF; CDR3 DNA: TGTGCCAGCAGCCATGCGGGGGGGGGATACACCGGGGAGCTGTTTTTT
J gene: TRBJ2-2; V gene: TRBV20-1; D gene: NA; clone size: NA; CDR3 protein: CSASFGGHTGELFF; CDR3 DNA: TGCAGTGCTAGTTTTGGGGGTCACACCGGGGAGCTGTTTTTT
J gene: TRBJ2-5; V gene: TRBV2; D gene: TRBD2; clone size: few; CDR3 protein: CASSGTSGQETQYF; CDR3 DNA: TGTGCCAGCAGTGGGACTAGCGGGCAAGAGACCCAGTACTTC
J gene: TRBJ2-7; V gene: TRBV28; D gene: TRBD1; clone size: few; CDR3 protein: CASSFAGRGLVF; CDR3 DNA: TGTGCCAGCAGTTTTGCGGGCAGGGGGCTTGTCTTC
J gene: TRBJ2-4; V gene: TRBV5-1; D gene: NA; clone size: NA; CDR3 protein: CASSEGRGSFYF; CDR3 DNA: TGCGCCAGCAGCGAAGGACGAGGGAGTTTTTACTTC
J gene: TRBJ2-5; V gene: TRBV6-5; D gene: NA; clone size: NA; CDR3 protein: CAVRGQETQYF; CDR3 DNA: TGTGCCGTCAGGGGACAAGAGACCCAGTACTTC
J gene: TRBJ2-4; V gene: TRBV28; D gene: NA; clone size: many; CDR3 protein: CASSFWRQAKNIQYF; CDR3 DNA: TGTGCCAGCAGTTTTTGGCGGCAGGCCAAAAACATTCAGTACTTC
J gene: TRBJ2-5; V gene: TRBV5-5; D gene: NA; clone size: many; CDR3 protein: CASSFTDIQETQYF; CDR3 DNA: TGTGCCAGCAGCTTTACAGATATCCAAGAGACCCAGTACTTC
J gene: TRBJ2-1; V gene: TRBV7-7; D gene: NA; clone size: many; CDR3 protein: CASSSGLDEQFF; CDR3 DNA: TGTGCCAGCAGCTCGGGACTGGATGAGCAGTTCTTC
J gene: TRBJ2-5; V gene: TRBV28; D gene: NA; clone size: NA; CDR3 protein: CASSLRQVETQYF; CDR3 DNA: TGTGCCAGCAGTTTGCGTCAGGTGGAGACCCAGTACTTC
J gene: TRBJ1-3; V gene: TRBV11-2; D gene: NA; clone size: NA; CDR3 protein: CASRLSLYSGNTIYF; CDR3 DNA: TGTGCCAGCAGACTGAGTCTTTACTCTGGAAACACCATATATTTT
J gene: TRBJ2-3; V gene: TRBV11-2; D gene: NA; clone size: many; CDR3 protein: CASANRAQYF; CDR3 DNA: TGTGCCAGCGCTAATAGGGCGCAGTATTTT
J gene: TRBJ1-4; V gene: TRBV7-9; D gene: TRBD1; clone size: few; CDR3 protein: CASSPDRARNEKLFF; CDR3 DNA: TGTGCCAGCAGCCCCGACAGGGCGAGAAATGAAAAACTGTTTTTT
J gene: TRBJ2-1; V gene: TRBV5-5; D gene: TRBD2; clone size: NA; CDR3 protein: CASSPGTRVNEQFF; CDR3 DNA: TGTGCCAGCAGCCCAGGGACTAGGGTTAATGAGCAGTTCTTC
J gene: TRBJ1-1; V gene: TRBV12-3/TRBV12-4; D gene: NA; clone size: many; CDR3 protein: CASSLGTRLVAFF; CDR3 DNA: TGTGCCAGCAGTTTAGGGACACGTTTAGTGGCTTTCTTT
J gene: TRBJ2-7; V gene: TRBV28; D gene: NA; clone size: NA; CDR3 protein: CASSQWSGNRAYEQYF; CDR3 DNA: TGTGCCAGCAGTCAGTGGTCGGGTAATCGGGCCTACGAGCAGTACTTC
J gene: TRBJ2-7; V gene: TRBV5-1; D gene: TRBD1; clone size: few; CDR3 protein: CASSSGQGVHEQYF; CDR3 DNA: TGCGCCAGCAGCTCAGGACAGGGCGTCCACGAGCAGTACTTC
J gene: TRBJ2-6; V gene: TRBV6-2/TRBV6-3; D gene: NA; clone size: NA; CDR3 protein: CASSYGVKGSVRSGANVLTF; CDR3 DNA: TGTGCCAGCAGTTACGGGGTCAAGGGGAGTGTGAGATCTGGGGCCAACGTCCTGACTTTC
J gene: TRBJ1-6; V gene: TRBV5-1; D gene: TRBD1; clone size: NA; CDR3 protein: CASSSAGGLNSPLHF; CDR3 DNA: TGCGCCAGCAGCTCAGCAGGGGGTTTGAATTCACCCCTCCACTTT
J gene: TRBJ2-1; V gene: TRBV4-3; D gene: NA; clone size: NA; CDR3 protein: CASSPGWATNAYEQFF; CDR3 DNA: TGCGCCAGCAGCCCCGGATGGGCTACTAACGCGTATGAGCAGTTCTTC
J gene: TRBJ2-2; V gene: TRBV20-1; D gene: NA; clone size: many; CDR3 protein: CSARDVVLAGELFF; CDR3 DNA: TGCAGTGCTAGAGATGTAGTTTTAGCCGGGGAGCTGTTTTTT
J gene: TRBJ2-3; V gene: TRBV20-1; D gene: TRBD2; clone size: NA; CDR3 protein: CSARDHVKRGTRGTDTQYF; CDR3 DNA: TGCAGTGCTAGAGATCATGTAAAGCGGGGGACCCGAGGCACAGATACGCAGTATTTT